The 9 T cell receptor beta chains below come from one sample, sequenced in a study of human T cells and chemical hapten exposure. As to time point: pre-sensitization, week 0. The treatment denotes: therapeutic diphenylcyclopropenone sensitization with weekly scalp DPC. A single record per CDR3 protein comes from TCRdb applying MiXCR to the RACE reads. The sample comprises fewer than 350,000 distinct CDR3 sequences, 7.7% of which are singletons, and roughly 1.2% rests with the top ten. Specimen: whole blood, collected in connection with sensitization to the hapten diphenylcyclopropenone (DPC). All receptors derive from a young man with alopecia areata. Some clones in this sample may be carry-over from other donors' samples.

Ten or more counts support this clonotype. CDR3 nucleotides: TGCGCCAGCAGCCTGGGACTAGCGGGGGAGGTCACCGGGGAGCTGTTTTTT. It specifies CASSLGLAGEVTGELFF. The chain employs TRBV4-3 and TRBJ2-2; 14 nucleotides agree with TRBD2. CDR3 length equals 17 residues. Trimming cost V 4 bases and J 4 bases; bases outside gene matches: 5. Germline CDR1 and CDR2: LGHNA and YSLEER.

This clonotype was found many times. The rearrangement joins TRBV7-6 to TRBJ1-5; 7 bases map to TRBD1. The germline gives CDR1 SGHVS, CDR2 FNYEAQ. V trimming: 6 bases; J trimming: 6 bases; junction bases outside the gene matches: 14. The length of the CDR3 is 16 residues. The CDR3 bases are TGTGCCAGCAGGACCATTTACAAGGGGGCAGGTCAGCCCCAGCATTTT. Its translation: CASRTIYKGAGQPQHF.

The J gene is TRBJ1-6, the V gene TRBV5-1; D unclear. Trimming stripped 0 bases from V and 0 bases from J, with 4 bases between. The CDR3 contains 15 residues. Germline loops: CDR1 SGHRS, CDR2 YFSETQ. CDR3 in DNA: TGCGCCAGCAGCTTGGTTAGCTCCTATAATTCACCCCTCCACTTT. The encoded protein is CASSLVSSYNSPLHF. Full variable domain (outside the CDR3, taken from reference TRBV5-1 and TRBJ1-6): KAGVTQTPRYLIKTRGQQVTLSCSPISGHRSVSWYQQTPGQGLQFLFEYFSETQRNKGNFPGRFSGRQFSNSRSEMNVSTLELGDSALYLCASSLVSSYNSPLHFGNGTRLTVT.

This clonotype has more than one count but fewer than ten. The V gene is TRBV11-1, the J gene TRBJ2-3, with D perhaps TRBD2 (6 bases). V lost 5 bases to trimming and J lost 2 bases, with 14 bases between them. CDR1 is SGHAT and CDR2 is FQDESV in the germline V gene (reference sequence). This CDR3 spans 15 amino acids. CDR3 nucleotide sequence: TGTGCCAGCAGCGCCTGGCGGGGCCTCACAGATACGCAGTATTTT. Protein: CASSAWRGLTDTQYF.

This clonotype appeared a few times. The rearrangement links TRBV7-8 to TRBJ1-6; no reliable D call. Trimming left V 4 bases short and J 7 bases short, with 14 bases between. CDR3 length: 15 amino acids. Germline V gene lookup returns CDR1 SGHVS and CDR2 FQNEAQ. The CDR3 DNA is TGTGCCAGCAGCTCGGTCCGGTATCGGAATTCACCCCTCCACTTT. Translating gives CASSSVRYRNSPLHF.

This clonotype was observed many times. The chain joins TRBV5-1 to TRBJ2-5, with a tentative D call TRBD1 (5 bases). The V gene's germline CDR1 is SGHRS and CDR2 YFSETQ. The CDR3 extends over 12 amino acids. V was clipped by 5 bases and J by 0 bases, with 5 bases between them. DNA of the CDR3: TGCGCCAGCAGGACAGACCAAGAGACCCAGTACTTC. Protein product: CASRTDQETQYF.

This clonotype was found a few times. CDR3 region: CATSRRDRAGDEQYF. CDR3 DNA: TGTGCCACCAGCAGAAGAGACAGGGCCGGGGATGAGCAGTACTTC. The chain is built from TRBV15 and TRBJ2-7, with 7 bases matching TRBD1. Trimming removed 2 bases from V and 7 bases from J; junction bases left unmatched: 11. The CDR3 length is 15 residues. CDR1 and CDR2 (germline): LNHNV, YYDKDF (reference sequence).

The chain carries TRBV21-1 and TRBJ1-3; the D segment call TRBD1 is taken from the table without a DNA check. TRBV21-1 is noted as a pseudogene. CDR3 size: 13 residues. Written as DNA, the CDR3 is TGTGCCAGCAAGACGGACAGGGGAAACACCATATATTTT. Encoded protein: CASKTDRGNTIYF.

The chain carries TRBV6-2 or TRBV6-3 and TRBJ2-3, with TRBD2 identical over 10 bases. The length of the CDR3 is 15 residues. Germline CDR1 reads MNHEY; CDR2 reads SVGEGT. The junction had 9 bases not matched to a gene; V was cut back by 7 bases and J by 5 bases. CDR3 DNA: TGTGCCAGCACCCCTAGCGGGGGTCTTGTAGATACGCAGTATTTT. Translating it yields CASTPSGGLVDTQYF.